Each of the 14 T cell receptor beta chains below was sequenced from the same sample in a study of T cell responses to AZD1222 COVID-19 vaccine. Method: immunoSEQ multiplex PCR; TCRdb's copy keeps in-frame clones and lacks some. The table has 150,000 to 200,000 clones, approximately 90% seen once. This specimen was peripheral blood, taken on day 0 of AZD1222 vaccination. The source of these receptors is an adult in good health.

CDR3 sequence (DNA): TGTGCCAGCTCACCCTCCGTGGGGGGCGCGGGCAATCAGCCCCAGCATTTT. It is translated as CASSPSVGGAGNQPQHF. J is TRBJ1-5 and V is TRBV18, with D possibly matching TRBD1 (6 bases). With 3 bases removed from V and 2 bases from J, the gap between germline ends came to 17 bases. Germline-derived CDR1 and CDR2 are KGHSH and LQKENI. This CDR3 comprises 17 residues.

J is TRBJ2-7 and V is TRBV5-1; D is perhaps TRBD1 (7 bases). The germline V gene encodes CDR1 SGHRS and CDR2 YFSETQ. The CDR3 totals 14 residues. The V and J ends lost 3 bases and 1 base respectively, with 11 bases between them. The CDR3 coding sequence is TGCGCCAGCAGCTACCAGGGGGGATCCTACGAGCAGTACTTC. Translated: CASSYQGGSYEQYF.

The rearrangement links TRBV3-1 (or the pseudogene TRBV3-2) to TRBJ2-7; TRBD2 matches 7 bases. This CDR3 comprises 13 residues. The V gene's germline CDR1 is LGHDT and CDR2 YNNKEL (reference sequence). The V segment lost 6 bases and the J segment 2 bases; nucleotides outside the gene matches: 4. CDR3 bases: TGTGCCAGCAGTCGGGACTACACCTACGAGCAGTACTTC. Its translation is CASSRDYTYEQYF.

The CDR3 DNA sequence: TGTGCCAGCAGCTTGAAGGGCGGGGGGGCCGGTAGAGATACGCAGTATTTT. Protein sequence: CASSLKGGGAGRDTQYF. This chain connects TRBV5-6 to TRBJ2-3; 9 nucleotides line up with TRBD2. The trim removed 1 base at V and 5 bases at J, leaving 11 bases unmatched. CDR1 and CDR2 from the germline V gene are SGHDT and YYEEEE. The CDR3 consists of 17 residues. The whole variable domain, filled in from reference TRBV5-6 and TRBJ2-3, reads DAGVTQSPTHLIKTRGQQVTLRCSPKSGHDTVSWYQQALGQGPQFIFQYYEEEERQRGNFPDRFSGHQFPNYSSELNVNALLLGDSALYLCASSLKGGGAGRDTQYFGPGTRLTVL.

This chain joins TRBV6-2 or TRBV6-3 and TRBJ2-7; 8 positions match TRBD2. Trimming cost V 6 bases and J 3 bases; bases outside gene matches: 13. The CDR3 sequence is 16 residues long. Germline V gene sequence: CDR1 MNHEY, CDR2 SVGEGT. CDR3 residues: CASSRYPLGLDYEQYF. The CDR3 DNA follows: TGTGCCAGCAGCCGATATCCCCTGGGACTAGACTACGAGCAGTACTTC.

V usage is TRBV9 and J usage is TRBJ1-2; D is uncertain. CDR1 is SGDLS, CDR2 YYNGEE, per germline. This CDR3 region has 14 residues. Trimming removed 0 bases at V and 4 bases at J, with 10 bases between. CDR3 amino acids: CASSVGGLSYGYTF. The CDR3 nucleotides read TGTGCCAGCAGCGTAGGAGGGCTGAGCTATGGCTACACCTTC. Filled out from reference TRBV9 and TRBJ1-2, the complete variable domain reads DSGVTQTPKHLITATGQRVTLRCSPRSGDLSVYWYQQSLDQGLQFLIQYYNGEERAKGNILERFSAQQFPDLHSELNLSSLELGDSALYFCASSVGGLSYGYTFGSGTRLTVV.

The table lists this clone with a few counts. The CDR3 is CASRPFVGAGELFF. The CDR3 bases are TGTGCCAGCAGGCCCTTCGTGGGAGCCGGGGAGCTGTTTTTT. This chain links TRBV6-5 with TRBJ2-2, with a tentative D call TRBD2 (5 bases). The CDR3 totals 14 residues. Germline CDR1 and CDR2: MNHEY and SVGAGI. Trimming left V 6 bases short and J 6 bases short, with 14 bases between.

The genes are TRBV5-4 and TRBJ2-5; tentatively, D is TRBD2 (6 bases). CDR3 length equals 16 residues. Trimming stripped 0 bases from V and 6 bases from J, with 18 bases between. Germline V gene data show CDR1 as SGHNT and CDR2 as YYREEE (reference sequence). The CDR3 bases are TGTGCCAGCAGCTTGGCTGAGCTAGCGTCAGGGAAGACCCAGTACTTC. Residues: CASSLAELASGKTQYF.

The chain has TRBV5-1 and TRBJ2-7; D might be TRBD1 or TRBD2, each matching 5 bases. V lost 2 bases and J 5 bases, leaving 8 bases between the germline ends. In germline, CDR1 is SGHRS, CDR2 YFSETQ. The CDR3 extends over 12 amino acids. CDR3 in amino acids: CASSLMGDEQYF. The CDR3 DNA reads TGCGCCAGCAGCTTAATGGGGGACGAGCAGTACTTC.

The J gene is TRBJ2-1, the V gene TRBV29-1; perhaps D is TRBD1 or TRBD2 (5 bases each). Trimming left V 3 bases short and J 9 bases short, with 12 bases between. This CDR3 region has 12 residues. Germline CDR1 reads SQVTM; CDR2 reads ANQGSEA. The CDR3 nucleotides read TGCAGCGTTGATCGGGGCCGGGGTGAGCAGTTCTTC. Protein sequence: CSVDRGRGEQFF.

The chain carries TRBV11-2 and TRBJ2-5; 7 nucleotides line up with TRBD1. Unmatched junction bases numbered 3, after V lost 3 bases and J lost 5 bases. The CDR3 length is 13 residues. Germline V gives CDR1 SGHAT, CDR2 FQNNGV. Written as DNA, the CDR3 is TGTGCCAGCAGCTTTACAGGGGCGGAGACCCAGTACTTC. Translating gives CASSFTGAETQYF. The full variable domain, completed using reference TRBV11-2 and TRBJ2-5, is EAGVAQSPRYKIIEKRQSVAFWCNPISGHATLYWYQQILGQGPKLLIQFQNNGVVDDSQLPKDRFSAERLKGVDSTLKIQPAKLEDSAVYLCASSFTGAETQYFGPGTRLLVL.

V is TRBV5-1 and J is TRBJ2-2; D is possibly TRBD1 (5 bases). The CDR3 length is 14 residues. The germline V gene encodes CDR1 SGHRS and CDR2 YFSETQ. With 1 base removed from V and 6 bases from J, the gap between germline ends came to 10 bases. DNA for the CDR3: TGCGCCAGCAGCTTGCTAGGGGAATCCGGGGAGCTGTTTTTT. It translates to CASSLLGESGELFF.

This clone was recorded only once. The chain recombines TRBV11-2 with TRBJ2-7; possible D gene TRBD2, 6 bases. Germline lookup yields CDR1 SGHAT and CDR2 FQNNGV. The CDR3 runs to 15 residues. Trimming stripped 5 bases from V and 4 bases from J, with 18 bases between. CDR3 sequence reads: CASSPQDRGLYEQYF. The CDR3 nucleotides are TGTGCCAGCAGCCCCCAAGACCGGGGACTTTACGAGCAGTACTTC. The entire variable domain, with the rest obtained from reference TRBV11-2 and TRBJ2-7, is as follows: EAGVAQSPRYKIIEKRQSVAFWCNPISGHATLYWYQQILGQGPKLLIQFQNNGVVDDSQLPKDRFSAERLKGVDSTLKIQPAKLEDSAVYLCASSPQDRGLYEQYFGPGTRLTVT.

The V and J genes are TRBV10-3 and TRBJ2-7, with TRBD1 matching over 10 bases. This CDR3 is built from 14 residues. Unmatched junction bases numbered 6, after V lost 7 bases and J lost 3 bases. Looked up from germline, CDR1 is ENHRY and CDR2 is SYGVKD. CDR3 in DNA: TGTGCCATCAAGGGACAGGGGACCGACTACGAGCAGTACTTC. Encoded protein: CAIKGQGTDYEQYF.